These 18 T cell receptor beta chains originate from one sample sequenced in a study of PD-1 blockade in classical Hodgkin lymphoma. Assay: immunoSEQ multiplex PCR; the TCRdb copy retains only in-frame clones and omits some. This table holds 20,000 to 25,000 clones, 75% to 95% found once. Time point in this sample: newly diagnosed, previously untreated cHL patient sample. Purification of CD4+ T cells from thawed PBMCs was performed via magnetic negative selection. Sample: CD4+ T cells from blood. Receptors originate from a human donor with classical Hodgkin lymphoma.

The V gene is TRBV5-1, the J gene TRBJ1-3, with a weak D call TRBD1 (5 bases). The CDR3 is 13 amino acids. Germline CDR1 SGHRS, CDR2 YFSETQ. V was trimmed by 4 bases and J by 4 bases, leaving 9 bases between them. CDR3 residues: CASSQGSGNTIYF. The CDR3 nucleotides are TGCGCCAGCAGCCAGGGTTCCGGAAACACCATATATTTT.

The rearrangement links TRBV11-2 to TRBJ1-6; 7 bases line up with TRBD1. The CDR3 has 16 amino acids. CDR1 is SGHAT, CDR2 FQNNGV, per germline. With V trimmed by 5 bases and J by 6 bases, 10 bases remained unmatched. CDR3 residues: CASSIHTGDVNSPLHF. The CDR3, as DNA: TGTGCCAGCAGCATTCACACAGGGGACGTTAATTCACCCCTCCACTTT.

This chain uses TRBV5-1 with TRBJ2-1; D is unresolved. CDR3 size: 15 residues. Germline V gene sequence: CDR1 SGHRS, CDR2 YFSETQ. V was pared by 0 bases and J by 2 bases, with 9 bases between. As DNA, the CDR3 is TGCGCCAGCAGCTTGGAAAGGACGGCCTACAATGAGCAGTTCTTC. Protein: CASSLERTAYNEQFF. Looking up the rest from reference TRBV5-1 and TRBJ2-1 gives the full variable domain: KAGVTQTPRYLIKTRGQQVTLSCSPISGHRSVSWYQQTPGQGLQFLFEYFSETQRNKGNFPGRFSGRQFSNSRSEMNVSTLELGDSALYLCASSLERTAYNEQFFGPGTRLTVL.

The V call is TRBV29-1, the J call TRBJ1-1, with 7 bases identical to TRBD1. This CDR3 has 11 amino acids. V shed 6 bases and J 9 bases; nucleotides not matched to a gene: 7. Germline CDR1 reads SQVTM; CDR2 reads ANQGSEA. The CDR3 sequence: CSVGDRRKAFF. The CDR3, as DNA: TGCAGCGTAGGGGACAGAAGAAAAGCTTTCTTT.

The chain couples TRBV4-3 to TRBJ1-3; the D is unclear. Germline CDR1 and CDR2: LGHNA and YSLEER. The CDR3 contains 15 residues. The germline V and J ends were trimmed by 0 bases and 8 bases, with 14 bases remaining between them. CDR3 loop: CASSQDLGTQDTIYF. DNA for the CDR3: TGCGCCAGCAGCCAAGATCTCGGAACGCAAGACACCATATATTTT.

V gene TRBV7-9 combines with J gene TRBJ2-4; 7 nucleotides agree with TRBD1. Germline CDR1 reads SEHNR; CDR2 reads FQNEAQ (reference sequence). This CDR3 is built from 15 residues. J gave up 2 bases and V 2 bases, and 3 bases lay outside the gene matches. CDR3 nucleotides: TGTGCCAGCAGCTTAATACAGGGGTCCAAAAACATTCAGTACTTC. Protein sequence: CASSLIQGSKNIQYF.

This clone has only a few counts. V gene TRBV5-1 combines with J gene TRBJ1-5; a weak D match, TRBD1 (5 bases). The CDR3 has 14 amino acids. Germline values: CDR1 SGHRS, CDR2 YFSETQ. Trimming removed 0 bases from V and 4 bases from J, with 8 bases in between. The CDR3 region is CASSLEGVNQPQHF. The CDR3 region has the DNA TGCGCCAGCAGCTTGGAAGGGGTGAATCAGCCCCAGCATTTT. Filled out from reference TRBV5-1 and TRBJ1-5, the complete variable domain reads KAGVTQTPRYLIKTRGQQVTLSCSPISGHRSVSWYQQTPGQGLQFLFEYFSETQRNKGNFPGRFSGRQFSNSRSEMNVSTLELGDSALYLCASSLEGVNQPQHFGDGTRLSIL.

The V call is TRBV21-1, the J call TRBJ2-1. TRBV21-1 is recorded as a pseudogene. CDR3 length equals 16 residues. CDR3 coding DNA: TGTGCCAGCAGCAAGGACCGCCAGGGAGTCCCGAATGAGCAGTTCTTC. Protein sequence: CASSKDRQGVPNEQFF.

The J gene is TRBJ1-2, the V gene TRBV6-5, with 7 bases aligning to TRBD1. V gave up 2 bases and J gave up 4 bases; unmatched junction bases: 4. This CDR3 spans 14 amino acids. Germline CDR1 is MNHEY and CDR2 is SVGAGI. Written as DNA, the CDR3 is TGTGCCAGCAGTTACGGGGACAGTCCCTATGGCTACACCTTC. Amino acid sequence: CASSYGDSPYGYTF.

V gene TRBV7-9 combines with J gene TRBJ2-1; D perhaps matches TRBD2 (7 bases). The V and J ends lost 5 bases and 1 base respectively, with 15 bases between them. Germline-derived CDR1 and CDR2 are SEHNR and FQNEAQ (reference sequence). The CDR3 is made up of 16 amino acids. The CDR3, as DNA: TGTGCCAGCAGCCTAGGCGGGGGCCCTTCCTACAATGAGCAGTTCTTC. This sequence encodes CASSLGGGPSYNEQFF.

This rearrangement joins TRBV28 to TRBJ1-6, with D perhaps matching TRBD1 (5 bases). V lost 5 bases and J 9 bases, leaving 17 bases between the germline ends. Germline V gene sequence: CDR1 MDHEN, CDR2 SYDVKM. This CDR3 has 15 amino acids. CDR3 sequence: CASSLITVRGSPLHF. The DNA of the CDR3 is TGTGCCAGCAGTCTAATTACAGTGAGGGGTTCACCCCTCCACTTT. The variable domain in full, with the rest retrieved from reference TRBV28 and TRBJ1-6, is DVKVTQSSRYLVKRTGEKVFLECVQDMDHENMFWYRQDPGLGLRLIYFSYDVKMKEKGDIPEGYSVSREKKERFSLILESASTNQTSMYLCASSLITVRGSPLHFGNGTRLTVT.

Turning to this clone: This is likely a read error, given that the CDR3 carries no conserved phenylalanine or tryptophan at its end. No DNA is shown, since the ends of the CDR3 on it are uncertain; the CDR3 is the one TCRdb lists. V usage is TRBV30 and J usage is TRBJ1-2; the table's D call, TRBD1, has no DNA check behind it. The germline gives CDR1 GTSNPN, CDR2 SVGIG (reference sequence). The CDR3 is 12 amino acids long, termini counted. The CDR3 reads CAWSRGGVWYSG.

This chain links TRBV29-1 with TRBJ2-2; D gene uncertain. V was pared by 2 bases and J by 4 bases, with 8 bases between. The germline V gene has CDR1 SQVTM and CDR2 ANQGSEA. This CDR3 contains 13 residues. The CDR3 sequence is CSVESLLTGELFF. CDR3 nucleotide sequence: TGCAGCGTTGAATCACTCCTCACCGGGGAGCTGTTTTTT.

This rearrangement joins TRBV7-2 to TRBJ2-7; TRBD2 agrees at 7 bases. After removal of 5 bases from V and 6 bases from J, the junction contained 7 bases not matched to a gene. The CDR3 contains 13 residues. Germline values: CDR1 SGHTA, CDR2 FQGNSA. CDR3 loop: CASSPRGTIEQYF. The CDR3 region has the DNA TGTGCCAGCAGCCCGAGAGGGACTATCGAGCAGTACTTC.

CDR3 residues: CSVEPQGPNTEAFF. The CDR3 DNA reads TGCAGCGTTGAACCGCAGGGACCGAACACTGAAGCTTTCTTT. The gene calls are TRBV29-1 and TRBJ1-1, with D perhaps TRBD1 (5 bases). Germline-derived CDR1 and CDR2 are SQVTM and ANQGSEA. The length of the CDR3 is 14 residues. The V and J ends lost 2 bases and 1 base respectively, with 11 bases between them.

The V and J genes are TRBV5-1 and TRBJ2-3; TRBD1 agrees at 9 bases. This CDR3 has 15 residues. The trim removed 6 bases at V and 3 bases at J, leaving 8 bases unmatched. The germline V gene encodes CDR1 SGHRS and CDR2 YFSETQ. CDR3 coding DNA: TGCGCCAGCACCAAACAGGGGGCAAAAACAGATACGCAGTATTTT. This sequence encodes CASTKQGAKTDTQYF. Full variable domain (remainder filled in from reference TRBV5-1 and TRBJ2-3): KAGVTQTPRYLIKTRGQQVTLSCSPISGHRSVSWYQQTPGQGLQFLFEYFSETQRNKGNFPGRFSGRQFSNSRSEMNVSTLELGDSALYLCASTKQGAKTDTQYFGPGTRLTVL.

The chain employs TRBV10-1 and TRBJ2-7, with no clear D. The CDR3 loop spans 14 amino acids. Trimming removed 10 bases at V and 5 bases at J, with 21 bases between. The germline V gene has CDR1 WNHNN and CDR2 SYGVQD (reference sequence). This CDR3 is CAIQKRPKGDEQYF. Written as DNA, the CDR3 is TGCGCCATCCAGAAGAGGCCGAAAGGAGACGAGCAGTACTTC.

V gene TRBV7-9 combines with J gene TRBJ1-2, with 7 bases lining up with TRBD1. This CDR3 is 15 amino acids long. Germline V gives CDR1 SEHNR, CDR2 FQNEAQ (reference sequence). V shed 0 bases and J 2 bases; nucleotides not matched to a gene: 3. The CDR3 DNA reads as TGTGCCAGCAGCTTAGCTTCGACAGGGAACTATGGCTACACCTTC. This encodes CASSLASTGNYGYTF. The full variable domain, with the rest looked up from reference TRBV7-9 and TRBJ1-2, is DTGVSQNPRHKITKRGQNVTFRCDPISEHNRLYWYRQTLGQGPEFLTYFQNEAQLEKSRLLSDRFSAERPKGSFSTLEIQRTEQGDSAMYLCASSLASTGNYGYTFGSGTRLTVV.